This T cell receptor beta chain is from a study of neurological immune-mediated disorders. The time point denotes: longitudinal time-point 3. cDNA was made by 5'RACE with 10-nucleotide random UMIs. From 15-18 subjects, over 180 million TCR-beta sequences were obtained in each sequencing run. MiXCR, run by TCRdb on the 5' RACE reads, gives a single entry per CDR3 protein. The repertoire holds roughly 50,000 distinct CDR3 sequences, with approximately 11% as singletons. This clonotype was seen repeatedly, ten times or more. Its matching antigen is unknown. Study findings and constraints: In HTLV-1-associated myelopathy, TCR clonal expansion was greatest, and in multiple sclerosis it was least, below healthy controls. The absence of any CDR3 amino acid sequence shared by expanded clones across subjects suggests that repertoires were private in all groups.

The TCR originated in a male donor with HTLV-1-associated myelopathy (HAM/TSP). The sequenced sample consisted of PBMCs.

The chain's CDR3 is CATSRDGGQPNEKLFF. The DNA for the CDR3 is TGTGCCACCAGCAGAGATGGGGGACAGCCTAATGAAAAACTGTTTTTT. V and J are TRBV15 and TRBJ1-4, with 7 bases matching TRBD1. This CDR3 contains 16 residues. Losses at the gene ends were 0 bases for V and 3 bases for J; bases not matched to a gene: 4. Germline V gene lookup returns CDR1 LNHNV and CDR2 YYDKDF (reference sequence).